This TCR beta chain originates from a study of cytomegalovirus exposure and HLA in healthy donors. CDR3 length: 15 amino acids. Per germline, CDR1 KGHSH and CDR2 LQKENI. Trimming removed 3 bases from V and 5 bases from J; junction bases left unmatched: 4. The primer mix had 60 Vbeta and 13 Jbeta primers. Using immunoSEQ multiplex PCR, the repertoire was profiled, and TCRdb retains in-frame clones only, with some absent. The table shows roughly 120,000 clones, with around four fifths occurring only once. The chain is built from TRBV18 and TRBJ2-1, with 10 bases identical to TRBD1. The sequence was collected from a human donor in good health. What was sequenced was PBMCs. DNA of the CDR3: TGTGCCAGCTCACCGGGACAGGGGAATCACAATGAGCAGTTCTTC. Its protein product is CASSPGQGNHNEQFF.